One sample yielded the 8 T cell receptor beta chains listed below, sequenced in a study of vaccination effects on CD4 cells after COVID-19. Here immunoSEQ multiplex PCR was the method, and the copy in TCRdb shows in-frame clones only, minus some. The data show 55,000 to 80,000 clones, approximately 70% seen once. Antigen specificity for these receptors is unknown. Pools of viral peptides were used by the ViraFEST assay to expand antigen-specific CD4+ T cells ahead of sequencing. Following 10 days of culture, CD4+ T cells were isolated. Nucleocapsid antibodies were negative in the vaccine recipients, who had never had SARS-CoV-2 infection. Sequenced here: CD4+ T cells from PBMCs cultured with HCoV-OC43 spike peptides, sampled before COVID-19 vaccination. Subset noted: HCoV-OC43 spike overlapping peptide pool stimulation. Every receptor here comes from a human donor who received a COVID-19 vaccine.

This clone was counted a single time. J is TRBJ2-7 and V is TRBV4-3, with D tentatively TRBD2 (5 bases). Between the trimmed V and J ends, which lost 4 bases and 7 bases, there was a span of 17 bases. CDR1 and CDR2 from the germline V gene are LGHNA and YSLEER. CDR3 length equals 14 residues. In DNA, the CDR3 is TGCGCCAGCAGCCCGCGGATGGGGAGTAGAGAGCAGTACGTC. Translating gives CASSPRMGSREQYV.

J is TRBJ1-5 and V is TRBV18, with 9 bases that match TRBD1. From germline, CDR1 is KGHSH and CDR2 LQKENI. The CDR3 contains 15 residues. The trim removed 3 bases at V and 6 bases at J, leaving 6 bases unmatched. The CDR3 loop reads CASSPAGQGRQPQHF. The CDR3 coding sequence is TGTGCCAGCTCACCTGCGGGACAGGGACGTCAGCCCCAGCATTTT.

The CDR3: CAWSSRSGAVGYTF. The CDR3 DNA reads as TGTGCCTGGAGTAGCAGATCTGGGGCGGTTGGCTACACCTTC. V and J are TRBV30 and TRBJ1-2, with D perhaps matching TRBD1 (5 bases). The ends were cut back, 2 bases at V and 7 bases at J, with 17 bases in the middle. The CDR3 length is 14 residues. Germline loops: CDR1 GTSNPN, CDR2 SVGIG (reference sequence). Supplemented by reference TRBV30 and TRBJ1-2, the full variable domain reads SQTIHQWPATLVQPVGSPLSLECTVEGTSNPNLYWYRQAAGRGLQLLFYSVGIGQISSEVPQNLSASRPQDRQFILSSKKLLLSDSGFYLCAWSSRSGAVGYTFGSGTRLTVV.

This clone appeared once. The chain recombines TRBV12-5 with TRBJ1-2, with 9 bases aligning to TRBD1. This CDR3 has 14 amino acids. Germline lookup yields CDR1 LGHNT and CDR2 FRNRAP. The ends lost 4 bases at V and 5 bases at J; junction bases unmatched: 5. The CDR3 loop reads CASGYRGTGYGYTF. CDR3 DNA: TGTGCTAGTGGTTACAGGGGGACAGGGTATGGCTACACCTTC.

This chain connects TRBV3-1 (or the pseudogene TRBV3-2) to TRBJ2-2; 8 bases agree with TRBD1. This CDR3 region has 17 residues. After removal of 1 base from V and 7 bases from J, the junction contained 11 bases not matched to a gene. Germline V gives CDR1 LGHDT, CDR2 YNNKEL (reference sequence). CDR3 region: CASSQVFHRGFHGELFF. In DNA form, the CDR3 reads TGTGCCAGCAGCCAAGTTTTTCACAGGGGGTTTCACGGGGAGCTGTTTTTT.

The chain uses TRBV18 and TRBJ2-7; D is possibly TRBD1 (6 bases). Germline CDR1 is KGHSH and CDR2 is LQKENI. Trimming stripped 6 bases from V and 5 bases from J, with 14 bases between. The CDR3 spans 13 residues. The CDR3, as DNA: TGTGCCAGCTCTCCAGGGGTCGGGGACGAGCAGTACGTC. Protein product: CASSPGVGDEQYV.

The sample holds a few counts of this clone. The rearrangement uses TRBV6-2 or TRBV6-3 and TRBJ2-2; TRBD1 agrees at 12 bases. This CDR3 has 15 residues. CDR1 and CDR2 from the germline V gene are MNHEY and SVGEGT. J gave up 6 bases and V 7 bases, and 6 bases lay outside the gene matches. The DNA of the CDR3 is TGTGCCAGCACCCCCGGGACAGGGGGCCCCGGGGAGCTGTTTTTT. This gives the protein CASTPGTGGPGELFF.

This clone was seen a single time. The chain recombines TRBV7-2 with TRBJ1-1; D may be TRBD1 (6 bases). V shed 1 base and J shed 0 bases, with 6 bases lying between them. CDR1 SGHTA and CDR2 FQGNSA come from the germline V gene. This CDR3 contains 14 residues. The CDR3 region has the DNA TGTGCCAGCAGCTTAGGACAGGTGAACACTGAAGCTTTCTTT. Amino acid sequence: CASSLGQVNTEAFF.